This T cell receptor beta chain came from a study of immune cell composition in non-small cell lung cancer. Study information: Tumours were mainly lung adenocarcinoma or squamous cell carcinoma. Whole-study findings and limits: Roughly 75% of squamous and approximately 31% of adenocarcinoma cases had tumour-associated clones >0.5%. Tumour TCR-beta clonality showed no significant link to smoking pack-years.

As concerns this clone: Antigen unknown.

The germline gives CDR1 SQVTM, CDR2 ANQGSEA. The CDR3 extends over 14 amino acids. V lost 4 bases, J lost 0 bases, and 12 bases lay in between. Sequencing was performed with immunoSEQ multiplex PCR; in TCRdb, only in-frame clones are kept and a portion is missing. The data contain about 16,000 clones, around 63% of them singletons. Specimen: lung tumor tissue. The receptor comes from a human donor with non-small cell lung cancer. V and J are TRBV29-1 and TRBJ1-1, with D possibly TRBD1 on 6 matching bases. DNA of the CDR3: TGCAGCGTTGCCCAGGGGTTCTTGAACACTGAAGCTTTCTTT. It encodes CSVAQGFLNTEAFF. The complete variable domain, with remaining parts taken from reference TRBV29-1 and TRBJ1-1, reads SAVISQKPSRDICQRGTSLTIQCQVDSQVTMMFWYRQQPGQSLTLIATANQGSEATYESGFVIDKFPISRPNLTFSTLTVSNMSPEDSSIYLCSVAQGFLNTEAFFGQGTRLTVV.